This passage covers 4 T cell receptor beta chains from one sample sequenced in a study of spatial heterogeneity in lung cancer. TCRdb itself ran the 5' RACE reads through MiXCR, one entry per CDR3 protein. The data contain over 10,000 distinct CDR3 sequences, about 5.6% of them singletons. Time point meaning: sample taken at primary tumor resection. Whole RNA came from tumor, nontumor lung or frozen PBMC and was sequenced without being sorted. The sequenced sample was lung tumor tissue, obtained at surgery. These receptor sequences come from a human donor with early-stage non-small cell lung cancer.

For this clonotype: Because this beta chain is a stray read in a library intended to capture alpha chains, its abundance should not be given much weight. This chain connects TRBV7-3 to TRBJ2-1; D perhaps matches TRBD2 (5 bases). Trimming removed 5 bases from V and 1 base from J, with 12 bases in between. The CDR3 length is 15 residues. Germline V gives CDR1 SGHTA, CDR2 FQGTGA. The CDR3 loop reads CASSPLAGSYNEQFF. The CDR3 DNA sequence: TGTGCCAGCAGCCCTCTTGCGGGTTCCTACAATGAGCAGTTCTTC.

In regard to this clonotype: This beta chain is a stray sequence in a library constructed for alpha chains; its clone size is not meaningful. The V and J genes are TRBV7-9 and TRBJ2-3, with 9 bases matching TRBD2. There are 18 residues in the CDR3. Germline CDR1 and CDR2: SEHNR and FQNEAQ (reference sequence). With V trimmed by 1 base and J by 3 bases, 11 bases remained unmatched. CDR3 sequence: CASSLGAGGPALTDTQYF. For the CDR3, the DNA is TGTGCCAGCAGCTTAGGTGCGGGGGGGCCTGCGTTGACAGATACGCAGTATTTT. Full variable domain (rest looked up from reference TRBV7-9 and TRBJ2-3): DTGVSQNPRHKITKRGQNVTFRCDPISEHNRLYWYRQTLGQGPEFLTYFQNEAQLEKSRLLSDRFSAERPKGSFSTLEIQRTEQGDSAMYLCASSLGAGGPALTDTQYFGPGTRLTVL.

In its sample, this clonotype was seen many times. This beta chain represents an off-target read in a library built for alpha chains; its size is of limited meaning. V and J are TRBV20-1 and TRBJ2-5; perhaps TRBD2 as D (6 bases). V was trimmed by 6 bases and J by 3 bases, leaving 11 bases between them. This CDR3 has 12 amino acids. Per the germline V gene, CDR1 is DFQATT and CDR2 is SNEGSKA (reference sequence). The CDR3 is CSARREEETQYF. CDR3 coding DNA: TGCAGTGCGAGAAGGGAGGAAGAGACCCAGTACTTC.

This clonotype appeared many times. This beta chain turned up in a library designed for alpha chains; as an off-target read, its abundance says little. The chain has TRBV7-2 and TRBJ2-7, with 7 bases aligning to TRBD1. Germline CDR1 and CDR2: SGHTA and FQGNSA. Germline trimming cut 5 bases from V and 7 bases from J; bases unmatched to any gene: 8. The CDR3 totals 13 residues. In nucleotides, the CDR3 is TGTGCCAGCAGCACCGGACAGGTTGGGGAGCAGTACTTC. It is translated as CASSTGQVGEQYF.